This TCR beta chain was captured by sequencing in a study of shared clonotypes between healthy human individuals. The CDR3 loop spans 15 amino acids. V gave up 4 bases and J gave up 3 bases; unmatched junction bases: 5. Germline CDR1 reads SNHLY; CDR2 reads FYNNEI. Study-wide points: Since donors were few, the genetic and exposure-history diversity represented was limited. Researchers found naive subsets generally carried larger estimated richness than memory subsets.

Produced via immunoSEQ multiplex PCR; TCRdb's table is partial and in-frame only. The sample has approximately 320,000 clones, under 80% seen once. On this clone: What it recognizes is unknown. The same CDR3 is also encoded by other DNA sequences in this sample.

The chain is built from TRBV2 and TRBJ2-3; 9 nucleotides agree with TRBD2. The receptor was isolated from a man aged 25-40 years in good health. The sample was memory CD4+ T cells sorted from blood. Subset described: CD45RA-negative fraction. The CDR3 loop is CASSGRAGGTDTQYF. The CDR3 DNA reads TGTGCCAGCAGTGGTCGAGCGGGAGGAACAGATACGCAGTATTTT.